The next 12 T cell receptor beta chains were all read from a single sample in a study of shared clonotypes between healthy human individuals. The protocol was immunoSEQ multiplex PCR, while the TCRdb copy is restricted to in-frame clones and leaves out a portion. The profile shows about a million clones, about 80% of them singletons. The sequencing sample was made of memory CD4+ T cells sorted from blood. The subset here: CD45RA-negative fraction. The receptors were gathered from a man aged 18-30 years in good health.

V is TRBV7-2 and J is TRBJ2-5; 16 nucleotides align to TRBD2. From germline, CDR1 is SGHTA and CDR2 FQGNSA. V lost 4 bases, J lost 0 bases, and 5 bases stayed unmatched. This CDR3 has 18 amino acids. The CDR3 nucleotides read TGTGCCAGCAGCTCGTCGGGACTAGCGGGGGGGTACCAAGAGACCCAGTACTTC. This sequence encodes CASSSSGLAGGYQETQYF. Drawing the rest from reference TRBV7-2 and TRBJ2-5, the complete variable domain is GAGVSQSPSNKVTEKGKDVELRCDPISGHTALYWYRQSLGQGLEFLIYFQGNSAPDKSGLPSDRFSAERTGGSVSTLTIQRTQQEDSAVYLCASSSSGLAGGYQETQYFGPGTRLLVL.

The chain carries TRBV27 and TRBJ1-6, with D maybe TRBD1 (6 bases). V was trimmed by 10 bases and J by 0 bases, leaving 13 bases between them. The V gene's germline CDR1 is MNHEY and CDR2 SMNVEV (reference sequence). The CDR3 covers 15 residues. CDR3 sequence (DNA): TGTGCCACTGGTTGGGGGCCCTCCTATAATTCACCCCTCCACTTT. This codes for CATGWGPSYNSPLHF.

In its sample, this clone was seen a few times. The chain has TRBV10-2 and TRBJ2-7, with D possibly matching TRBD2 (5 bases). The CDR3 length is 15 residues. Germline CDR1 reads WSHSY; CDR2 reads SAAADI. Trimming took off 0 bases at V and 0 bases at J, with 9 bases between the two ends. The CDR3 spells CASSESWTASYEQYF. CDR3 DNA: TGCGCCAGCAGTGAGTCCTGGACTGCCTCCTACGAGCAGTACTTC.

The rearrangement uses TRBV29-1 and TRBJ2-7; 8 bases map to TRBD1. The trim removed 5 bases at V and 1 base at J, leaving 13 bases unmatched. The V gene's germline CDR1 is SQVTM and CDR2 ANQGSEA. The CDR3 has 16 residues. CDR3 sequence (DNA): TGCAGCGTTCAGAGGTCAGGGGGCGCCGTATCCTACGAGCAGTACTTC. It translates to CSVQRSGGAVSYEQYF.

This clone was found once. CDR3 sequence reads: CASTSKVGGDTQYF. The CDR3, as DNA: TGTGCCAGCACCTCAAAGGTGGGAGGAGATACGCAGTATTTT. The chain joins TRBV5-4 to TRBJ2-3; TRBD2 might be the D (6 bases). The germline CDR1 and CDR2 sequences are SGHNT and YYREEE (reference sequence). The CDR3 length is 14 residues. V was trimmed by 6 bases and J by 5 bases, leaving 16 bases between them.

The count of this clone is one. The CDR3, as DNA: TGTGCCAGCAGTCGGGCGGGGTCAGGGAGGCCCCTCCACTTT. Translated: CASSRAGSGRPLHF. The chain carries TRBV6-5 and TRBJ1-6; tentatively, D is TRBD1 (5 bases). Germline V gene sequence: CDR1 MNHEY, CDR2 SVGAGI. CDR3 size: 14 residues. Trimming took 5 bases from V and 13 from J, leaving 18 bases between them.

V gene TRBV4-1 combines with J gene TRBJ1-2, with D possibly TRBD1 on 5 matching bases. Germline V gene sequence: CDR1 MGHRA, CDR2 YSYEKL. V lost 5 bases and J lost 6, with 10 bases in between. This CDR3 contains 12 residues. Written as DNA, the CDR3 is TGCGCCAGCAGCAAAGGGGAGAATGGCTACACCTTC. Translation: CASSKGENGYTF.

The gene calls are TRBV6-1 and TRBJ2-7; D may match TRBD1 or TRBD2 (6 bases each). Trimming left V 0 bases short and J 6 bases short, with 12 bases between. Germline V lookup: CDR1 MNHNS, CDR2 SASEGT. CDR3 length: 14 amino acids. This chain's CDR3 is CASSEAFRGPEQYF. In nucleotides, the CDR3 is TGTGCCAGCAGTGAAGCTTTCCGGGGGCCCGAGCAGTACTTC.

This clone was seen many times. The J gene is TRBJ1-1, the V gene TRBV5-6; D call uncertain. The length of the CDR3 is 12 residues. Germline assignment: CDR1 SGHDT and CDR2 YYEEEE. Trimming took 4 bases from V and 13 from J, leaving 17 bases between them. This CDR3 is CASSQSAGEGFF. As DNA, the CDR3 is TGTGCCAGCAGCCAGAGTGCCGGGGAGGGTTTCTTT.

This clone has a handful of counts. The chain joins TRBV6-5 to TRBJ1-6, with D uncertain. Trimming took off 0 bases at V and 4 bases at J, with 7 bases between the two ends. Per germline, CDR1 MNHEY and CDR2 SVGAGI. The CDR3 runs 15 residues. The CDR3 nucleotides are TGTGCCAGCAGTTACTCGAATGCTTATAATTCACCCCTCCACTTT. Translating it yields CASSYSNAYNSPLHF.

CDR3 protein: CASSQEQGAIQPQHF. CDR3 sequence (DNA): TGCGCCAGCAGCCAGGAACAGGGGGCGATTCAGCCCCAGCATTTT. V gene TRBV4-1 combines with J gene TRBJ1-5; 9 positions match TRBD1. The germline V gene encodes CDR1 MGHRA and CDR2 YSYEKL. V trimming: 3 bases; J trimming: 6 bases; junction bases outside the gene matches: 6. The CDR3 is 15 residues long.

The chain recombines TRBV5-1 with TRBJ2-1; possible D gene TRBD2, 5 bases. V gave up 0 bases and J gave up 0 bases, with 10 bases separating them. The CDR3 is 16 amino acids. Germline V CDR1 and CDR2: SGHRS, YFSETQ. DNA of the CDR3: TGCGCCAGCAGCTTGGTCGTGGGGAGCTCCTACAATGAGCAGTTCTTC. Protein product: CASSLVVGSSYNEQFF.